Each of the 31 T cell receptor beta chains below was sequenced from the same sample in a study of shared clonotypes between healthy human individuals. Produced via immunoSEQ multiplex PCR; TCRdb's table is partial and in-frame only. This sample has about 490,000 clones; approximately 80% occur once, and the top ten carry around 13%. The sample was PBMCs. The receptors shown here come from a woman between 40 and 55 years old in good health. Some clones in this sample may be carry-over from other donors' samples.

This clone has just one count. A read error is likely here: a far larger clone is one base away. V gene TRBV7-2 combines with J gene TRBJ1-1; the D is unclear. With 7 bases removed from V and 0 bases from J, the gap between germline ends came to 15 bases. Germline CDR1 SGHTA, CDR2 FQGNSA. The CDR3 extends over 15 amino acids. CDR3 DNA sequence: TGTGCCAGCAACGCCCTAATCCAACTGAACACTGAAGCTTTCTTT. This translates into CASNALIQLNTEAFF.

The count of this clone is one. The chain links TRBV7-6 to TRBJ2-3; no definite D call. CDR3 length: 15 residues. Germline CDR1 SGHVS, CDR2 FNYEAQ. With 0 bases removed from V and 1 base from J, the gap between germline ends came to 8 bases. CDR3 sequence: CASSLAVSRTDTQYF. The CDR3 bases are TGTGCCAGCAGCTTAGCGGTATCCCGCACAGATACGCAGTATTTT.

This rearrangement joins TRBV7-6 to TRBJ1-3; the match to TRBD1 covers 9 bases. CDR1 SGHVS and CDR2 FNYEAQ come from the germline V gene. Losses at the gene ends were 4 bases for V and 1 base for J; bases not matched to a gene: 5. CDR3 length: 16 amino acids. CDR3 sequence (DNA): TGTGCCAGCAGCTGGGGGACAGGGAGGTCTGGAAACACCATATATTTT. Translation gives CASSWGTGRSGNTIYF.

CDR3 protein: CASSEYLGVQETQYF. CDR3 nucleotides: TGTGCCAGCAGTGAATATTTGGGGGTCCAAGAGACCCAGTACTTC. The chain couples TRBV2 to TRBJ2-5, with D tentatively TRBD1 or TRBD2 (5 bases each). With 2 bases removed from V and 1 base from J, the gap between germline ends came to 11 bases. CDR1 is SNHLY and CDR2 is FYNNEI in the germline V gene. CDR3 length equals 15 residues.

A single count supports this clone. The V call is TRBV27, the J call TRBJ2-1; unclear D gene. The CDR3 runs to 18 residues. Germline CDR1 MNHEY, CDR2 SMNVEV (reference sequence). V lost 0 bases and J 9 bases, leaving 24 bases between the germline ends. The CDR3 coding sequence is TGTGCCAGCAGTTTATCTATTTGGGTCTGGCAGTCTGGCGGTGAGCAGTTCTTC. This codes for CASSLSIWVWQSGGEQFF.

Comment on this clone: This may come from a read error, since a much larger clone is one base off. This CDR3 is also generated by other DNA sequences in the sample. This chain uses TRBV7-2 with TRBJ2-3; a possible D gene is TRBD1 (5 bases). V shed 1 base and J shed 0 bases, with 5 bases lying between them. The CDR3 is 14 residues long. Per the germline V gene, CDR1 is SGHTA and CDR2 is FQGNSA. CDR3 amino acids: CASSLEGSTDTQYF. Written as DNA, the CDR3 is TGTGCCAGCAGCTTAGAGGGGAGCACAGATACGCAGTATTTT.

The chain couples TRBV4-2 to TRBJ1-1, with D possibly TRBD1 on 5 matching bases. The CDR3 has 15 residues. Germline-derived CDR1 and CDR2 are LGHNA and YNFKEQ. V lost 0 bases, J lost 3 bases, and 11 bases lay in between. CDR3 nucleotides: TGTGCCAGCAGCCAAGATCATCGGGGGGACACTGAAGCTTTCTTT. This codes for CASSQDHRGDTEAFF.

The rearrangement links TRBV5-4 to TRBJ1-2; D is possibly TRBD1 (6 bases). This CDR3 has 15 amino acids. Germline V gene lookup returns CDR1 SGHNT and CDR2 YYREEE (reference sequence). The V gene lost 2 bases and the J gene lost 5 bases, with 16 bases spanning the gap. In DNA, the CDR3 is TGTGCCAGCAGCTTCCTTCAGGGGACCCAATATGGCTACACCTTC. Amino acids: CASSFLQGTQYGYTF.

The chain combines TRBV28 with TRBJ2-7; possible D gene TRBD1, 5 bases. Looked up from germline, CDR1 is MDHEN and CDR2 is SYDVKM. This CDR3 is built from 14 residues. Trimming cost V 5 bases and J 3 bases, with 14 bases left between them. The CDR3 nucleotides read TGTGCCAGCAGTAATATGGGGCCCGGCTACGAGCAGTACTTC. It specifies CASSNMGPGYEQYF.

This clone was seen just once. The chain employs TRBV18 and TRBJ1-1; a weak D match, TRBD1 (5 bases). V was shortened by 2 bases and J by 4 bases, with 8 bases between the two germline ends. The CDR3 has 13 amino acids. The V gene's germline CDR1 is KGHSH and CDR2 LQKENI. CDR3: CASSPGARTEAFF. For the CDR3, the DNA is TGTGCCAGCTCACCAGGGGCCCGCACTGAAGCTTTCTTT.

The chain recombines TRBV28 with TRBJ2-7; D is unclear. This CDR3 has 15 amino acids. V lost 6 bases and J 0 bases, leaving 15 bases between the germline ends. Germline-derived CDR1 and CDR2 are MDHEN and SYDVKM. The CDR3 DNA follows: TGTGCCAGCAGGACGCAACCCGCCGGCTCCTACGAGCAGTACTTC. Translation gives CASRTQPAGSYEQYF.

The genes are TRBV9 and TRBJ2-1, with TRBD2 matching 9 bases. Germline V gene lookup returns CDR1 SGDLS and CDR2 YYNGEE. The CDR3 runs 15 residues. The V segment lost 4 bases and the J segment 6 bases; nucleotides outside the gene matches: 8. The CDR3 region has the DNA TGTGCCAGCAGCAACGTTATAGCGGGAGCCAATGAGCAGTTCTTC. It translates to CASSNVIAGANEQFF. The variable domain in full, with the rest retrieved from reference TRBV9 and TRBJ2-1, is DSGVTQTPKHLITATGQRVTLRCSPRSGDLSVYWYQQSLDQGLQFLIQYYNGEERAKGNILERFSAQQFPDLHSELNLSSLELGDSALYFCASSNVIAGANEQFFGPGTRLTVL.

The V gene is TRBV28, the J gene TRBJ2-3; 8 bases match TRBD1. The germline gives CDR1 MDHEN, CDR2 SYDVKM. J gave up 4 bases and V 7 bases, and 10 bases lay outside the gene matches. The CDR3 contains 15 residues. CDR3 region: CASNLGPDRADTQYF. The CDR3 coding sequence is TGTGCCAGCAACTTAGGTCCGGACAGGGCAGATACGCAGTATTTT.

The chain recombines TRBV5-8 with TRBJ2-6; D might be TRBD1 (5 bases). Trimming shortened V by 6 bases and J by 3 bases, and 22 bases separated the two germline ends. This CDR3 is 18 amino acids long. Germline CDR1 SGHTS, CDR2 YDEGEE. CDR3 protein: CASNLWFGADGGANVLTF. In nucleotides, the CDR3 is TGTGCCAGCAACCTTTGGTTTGGGGCCGACGGTGGGGCCAACGTCCTGACTTTC.

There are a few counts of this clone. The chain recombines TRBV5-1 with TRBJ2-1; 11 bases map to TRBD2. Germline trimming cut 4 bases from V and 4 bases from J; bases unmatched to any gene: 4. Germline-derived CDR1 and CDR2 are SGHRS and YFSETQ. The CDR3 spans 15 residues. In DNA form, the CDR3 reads TGCGCCAGCAGCCCGGGGACTAGCGGATACAATGAGCAGTTCTTC. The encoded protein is CASSPGTSGYNEQFF. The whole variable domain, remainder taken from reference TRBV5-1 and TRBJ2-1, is KAGVTQTPRYLIKTRGQQVTLSCSPISGHRSVSWYQQTPGQGLQFLFEYFSETQRNKGNFPGRFSGRQFSNSRSEMNVSTLELGDSALYLCASSPGTSGYNEQFFGPGTRLTVL.

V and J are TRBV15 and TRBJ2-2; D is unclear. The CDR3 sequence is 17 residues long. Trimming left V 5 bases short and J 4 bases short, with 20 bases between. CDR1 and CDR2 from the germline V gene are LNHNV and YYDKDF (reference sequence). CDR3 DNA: TGTGCCACCAGCCACCGGACCCTTAGCATGAGCACCGGGGAGCTGTTTTTT. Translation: CATSHRTLSMSTGELFF. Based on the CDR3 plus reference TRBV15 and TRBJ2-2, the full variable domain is DAMVIQNPRYQVTQFGKPVTLSCSQTLNHNVMYWYQQKSSQAPKLLFHYYDKDFNNEADTPDNFQSRRPNTSFCFLDIRSPGLGDTAMYLCATSHRTLSMSTGELFFGEGSRLTVL.

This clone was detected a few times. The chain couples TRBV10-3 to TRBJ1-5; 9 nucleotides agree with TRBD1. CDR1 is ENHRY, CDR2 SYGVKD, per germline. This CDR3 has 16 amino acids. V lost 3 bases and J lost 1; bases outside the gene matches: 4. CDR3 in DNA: TGTGCCATCAGTGAACAGGGGACAGGGAGCAATCAGCCCCAGCATTTT. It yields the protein CAISEQGTGSNQPQHF.

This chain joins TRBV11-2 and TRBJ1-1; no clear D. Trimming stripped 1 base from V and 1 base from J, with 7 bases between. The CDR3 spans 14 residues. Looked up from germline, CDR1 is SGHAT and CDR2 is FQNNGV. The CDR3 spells CASSLGPGNTEAFF. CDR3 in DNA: TGTGCCAGCAGCTTAGGGCCCGGGAACACTGAAGCTTTCTTT.

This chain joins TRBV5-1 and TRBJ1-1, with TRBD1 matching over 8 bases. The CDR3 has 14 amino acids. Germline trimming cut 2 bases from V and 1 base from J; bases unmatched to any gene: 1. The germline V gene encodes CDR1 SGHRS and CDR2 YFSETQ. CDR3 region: CASSFDRGNTEAFF. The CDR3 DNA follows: TGCGCCAGCAGCTTCGACAGGGGGAACACTGAAGCTTTCTTT. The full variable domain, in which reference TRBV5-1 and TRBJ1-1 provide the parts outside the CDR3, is KAGVTQTPRYLIKTRGQQVTLSCSPISGHRSVSWYQQTPGQGLQFLFEYFSETQRNKGNFPGRFSGRQFSNSRSEMNVSTLELGDSALYLCASSFDRGNTEAFFGQGTRLTVV.

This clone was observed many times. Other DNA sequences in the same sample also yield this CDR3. As DNA, the CDR3 is TGTGCCTGGAATCCCGGACTTTATGGCTACACCTTC. It yields the protein CAWNPGLYGYTF. The gene calls are TRBV30 and TRBJ1-2; D gene unclear. V dropped 4 bases and J dropped 5 bases, with 11 bases sitting between them. Germline CDR1 reads GTSNPN; CDR2 reads SVGIG (reference sequence). The CDR3 covers 12 residues. The entire variable domain, with the rest obtained from reference TRBV30 and TRBJ1-2, is as follows: SQTIHQWPATLVQPVGSPLSLECTVEGTSNPNLYWYRQAAGRGLQLLFYSVGIGQISSEVPQNLSASRPQDRQFILSSKKLLLSDSGFYLCAWNPGLYGYTFGSGTRLTVV.

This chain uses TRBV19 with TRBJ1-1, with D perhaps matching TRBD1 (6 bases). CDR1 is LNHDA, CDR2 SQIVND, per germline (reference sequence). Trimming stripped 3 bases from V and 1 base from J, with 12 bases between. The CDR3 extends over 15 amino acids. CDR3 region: CASSMTGHKNTEAFF. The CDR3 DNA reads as TGTGCCAGTAGTATGACGGGACATAAGAACACTGAAGCTTTCTTT.

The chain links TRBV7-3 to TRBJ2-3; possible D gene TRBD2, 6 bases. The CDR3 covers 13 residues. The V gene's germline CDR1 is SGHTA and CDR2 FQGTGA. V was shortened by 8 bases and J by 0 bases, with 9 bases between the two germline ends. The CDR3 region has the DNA TGTGCCAGCGGGAGCGGGAGCACAGATACGCAGTATTTT. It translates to CASGSGSTDTQYF. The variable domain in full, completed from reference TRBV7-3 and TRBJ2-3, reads GAGVSQTPSNKVTEKGKYVELRCDPISGHTALYWYRQSLGQGPEFLIYFQGTGAADDSGLPNDRFFAVRPEGSVSTLKIQRTERGDSAVYLCASGSGSTDTQYFGPGTRLTVL.

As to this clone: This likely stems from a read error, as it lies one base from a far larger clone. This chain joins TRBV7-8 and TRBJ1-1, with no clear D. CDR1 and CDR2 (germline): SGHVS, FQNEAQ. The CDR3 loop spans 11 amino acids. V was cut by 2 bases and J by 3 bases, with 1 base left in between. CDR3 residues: CASSLYTEAFF. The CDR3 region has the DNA TGTGCCAGCAGCTTATACACTGAAGCTTTCTTT.

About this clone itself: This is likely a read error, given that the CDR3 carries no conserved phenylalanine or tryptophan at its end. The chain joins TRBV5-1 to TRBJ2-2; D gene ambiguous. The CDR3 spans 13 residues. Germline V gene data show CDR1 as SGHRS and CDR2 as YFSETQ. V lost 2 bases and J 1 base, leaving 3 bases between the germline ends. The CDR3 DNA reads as TGCGCCAGCAGCTTAAAGAACACCGGGGAGCTGTTTCTT. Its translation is CASSLKNTGELFL.

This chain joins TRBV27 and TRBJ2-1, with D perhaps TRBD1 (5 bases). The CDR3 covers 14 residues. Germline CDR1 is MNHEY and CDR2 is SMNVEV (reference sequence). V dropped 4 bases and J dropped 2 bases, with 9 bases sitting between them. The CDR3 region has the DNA TGTGCCAGCAGTTCGACAGACACCTACAATGAGCAGTTCTTC. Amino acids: CASSSTDTYNEQFF.

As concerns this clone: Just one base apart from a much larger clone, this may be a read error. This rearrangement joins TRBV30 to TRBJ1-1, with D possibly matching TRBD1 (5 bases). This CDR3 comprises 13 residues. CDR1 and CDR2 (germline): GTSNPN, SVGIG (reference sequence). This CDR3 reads CVWRGTGLTEAFF. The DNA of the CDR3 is TGTGTCTGGAGGGGTACAGGCCTCACTGAAGCTTTCTTT.

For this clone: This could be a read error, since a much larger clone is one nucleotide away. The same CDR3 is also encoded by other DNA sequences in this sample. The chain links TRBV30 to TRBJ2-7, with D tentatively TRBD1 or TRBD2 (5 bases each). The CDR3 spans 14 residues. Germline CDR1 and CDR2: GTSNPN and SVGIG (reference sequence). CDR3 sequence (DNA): TGCGCCTGGAGTGAGGGGTCAACCACCTACGAGCAGTACTTC. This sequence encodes CAWSEGSTTYEQYF.

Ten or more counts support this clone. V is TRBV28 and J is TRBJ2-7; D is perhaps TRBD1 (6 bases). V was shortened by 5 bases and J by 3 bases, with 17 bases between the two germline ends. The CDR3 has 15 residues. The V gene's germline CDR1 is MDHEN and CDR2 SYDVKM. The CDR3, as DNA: TGTGCCAGCAGTACCCGCACAGGGATCCTCTACGAGCAGTACTTC. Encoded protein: CASSTRTGILYEQYF.

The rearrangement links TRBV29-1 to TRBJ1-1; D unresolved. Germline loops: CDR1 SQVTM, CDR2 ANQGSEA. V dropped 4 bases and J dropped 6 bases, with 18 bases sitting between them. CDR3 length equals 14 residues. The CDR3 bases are TGCAGCGTTGTAGAGACGGGCATGGAGTCTGAAGCTTTCTTT. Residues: CSVVETGMESEAFF.

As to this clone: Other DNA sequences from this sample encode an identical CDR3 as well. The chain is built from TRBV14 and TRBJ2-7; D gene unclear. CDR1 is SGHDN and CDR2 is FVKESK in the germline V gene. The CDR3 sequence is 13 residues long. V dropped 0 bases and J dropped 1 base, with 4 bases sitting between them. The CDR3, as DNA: TGTGCCAGCAGCCAAGACAGGTCCTACGAGCAGTACTTC. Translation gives CASSQDRSYEQYF. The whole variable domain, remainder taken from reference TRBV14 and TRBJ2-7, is EAGVTQFPSHSVIEKGQTVTLRCDPISGHDNLYWYRRVMGKEIKFLLHFVKESKQDESGMPNNRFLAERTGGTYSTLKVQPAELEDSGVYFCASSQDRSYEQYFGPGTRLTVT.

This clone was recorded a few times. The CDR3 spells CASSLSTSGNTIYF. CDR3 nucleotides: TGTGCCAGCAGCTTATCGACGTCTGGAAACACCATATATTTT. This chain uses TRBV7-8 with TRBJ1-3; D call uncertain. The CDR3 covers 14 residues. Trimming took off 2 bases at V and 1 base at J, with 6 bases between the two ends. Germline V gene data show CDR1 as SGHVS and CDR2 as FQNEAQ.